This passage covers 4 T cell receptor beta chains from one sample sequenced in a study of OX40 agonist ivuxolimab in advanced cancers. The protocol was immunoSEQ multiplex PCR, while the TCRdb copy is restricted to in-frame clones and leaves out a portion. In the table there are around 140,000 clones, under 95% of which are singletons. The sample here was CD4+ or CD8+ T cells sorted from blood, taken in a trial of the OX40 agonist ivuxolimab. The receptors originated from an adult with an advanced solid tumor such as melanoma, head and neck, liver or kidney cancer.

V is TRBV10-3 and J is TRBJ1-1; D is uncertain. The germline CDR1 and CDR2 sequences are ENHRY and SYGVKD. Deletions cut 1 base from V and 11 bases from J, with 11 bases between. The CDR3 has 12 residues. The CDR3 here is CAISELAGSAFF. The CDR3 DNA sequence: TGTGCCATCAGTGAGTTGGCAGGATCGGCTTTCTTT.

The rearrangement joins TRBV10-3 to TRBJ2-5; D unresolved. Germline CDR1 and CDR2: ENHRY and SYGVKD. CDR3 size: 13 residues. Trimming cost V 4 bases and J 5 bases, with 11 bases left between them. The CDR3 protein is CAISGGLRETQYF. The CDR3 bases are TGTGCCATCAGTGGCGGCCTTAGGGAGACCCAGTACTTC.

The V call is TRBV5-1, the J call TRBJ2-1; 10 bases align to TRBD2. This CDR3 has 15 residues. Germline CDR1 SGHRS, CDR2 YFSETQ. The V gene end was trimmed by 0 bases and the J gene end by 9 bases; junction bases not matched to a gene: 6. Here the CDR3 DNA reads TGCGCCAGCAGCTTGGGGCTAGCGGGGGCGGGTGAGCAGTTCTTC. Translating gives CASSLGLAGAGEQFF.

CDR3 bases: TGTGCCAGCTCAGGGGCGGCGGAGACCCAGTACTTC. This encodes CASSGAAETQYF. The genes are TRBV18 and TRBJ2-5; a weak D match, TRBD1 (5 bases). This CDR3 region has 12 residues. Germline lookup yields CDR1 KGHSH and CDR2 LQKENI. Trimming took off 5 bases at V and 5 bases at J, with 9 bases between the two ends.